A selection of T cell receptor beta chains follows, all from one sample in a study of control samples from healthy donors and cancer patients. The repertoire was sequenced with immunoSEQ multiplex PCR; TCRdb's copy has only in-frame clones and lacks some. The sample shows tens of thousands of clones, 88% of them seen only once. What was sequenced was blood. These receptors came from a woman between 65 and 79 years old in good health. Each CDR3 is given with its conserved first and last residue. Fields, in order: CDR3 protein, V gene, J gene.

CDR3: CASRTDSTNEKLFF; V: TRBV19; J: TRBJ1-4
CDR3: CASSLEGLPGGEQFF; V: TRBV11-2; J: TRBJ2-1
CDR3: CASSQDSNRVGSTEAFF; V: TRBV4-3; J: TRBJ1-1
CDR3: CASSRAAETQYF; V: TRBV5-4; J: TRBJ2-5
CDR3: CASSQAANTEAFF; V: TRBV14; J: TRBJ1-1
CDR3: CATSRDLSSDEQFF; V: TRBV15; J: TRBJ2-1
CDR3: CASSEGWGTGYGYTF; V: TRBV6-4; J: TRBJ1-2
CDR3: CASSQEGHHNSPLHF; V: TRBV4-1; J: TRBJ1-6
CDR3: CASRTSGGQKLYNEQFF; V: TRBV23-1; J: TRBJ2-1
CDR3: CASSAQGNTGELFF; V: TRBV6-4; J: TRBJ2-2
CDR3: CASSQGIGETQYF; V: TRBV25-1; J: TRBJ2-5
CDR3: CASSRAQGYEQFF; V: TRBV5-1; J: TRBJ2-1
CDR3: CASSPPGVTNYGYTF; V: TRBV18; J: TRBJ1-2
CDR3: CASSESGGTNEKLFF; V: TRBV25-1; J: TRBJ1-4
CDR3: CASSYRADYGYTF; V: TRBV6-2/TRBV6-3; J: TRBJ1-2
CDR3: CASSRDPEGSYNEQFF; V: TRBV6-4; J: TRBJ2-1
CDR3: CASSIQGGNYGYTF; V: TRBV13; J: TRBJ1-2
CDR3: CATLLWEPNQPQHF; V: TRBV2; J: TRBJ1-5
CDR3: CASSWAGENTEAFF; V: TRBV6-6; J: TRBJ1-1
CDR3: CAWKGTGNTIYF; V: TRBV30; J: TRBJ1-3
CDR3: CASSLWAGLNTEAFF; V: TRBV5-6; J: TRBJ1-1
CDR3: CASSLERLLATTYEQYF; V: TRBV11-3; J: TRBJ2-7
CDR3: CASSLVQGLNTEAFF; V: TRBV5-1; J: TRBJ1-1
CDR3: CASSIGRDRGNYEQYF; V: TRBV19; J: TRBJ2-7
CDR3: CASSPTSGHYEQYF; V: TRBV7-7; J: TRBJ2-7
CDR3: CASGQQGFGNQPQHF; V: TRBV12-5; J: TRBJ1-5
CDR3: CASSLLTGGDTQYF; V: TRBV5-5; J: TRBJ2-3
CDR3: CSVEEGRSNYGYTF; V: TRBV29-1; J: TRBJ1-2
CDR3: CASSPGPGGGELFF; V: TRBV7-2; J: TRBJ2-2
CDR3: CASRQAGDNTDTQYF; V: TRBV5-4; J: TRBJ2-3
CDR3: CAWKLAGDIYGYTF; V: TRBV30; J: TRBJ1-2
CDR3: CASSEDRVGQPQHF; V: TRBV10-2; J: TRBJ1-5
CDR3: CASSIGRTYEQYF; V: TRBV19; J: TRBJ2-7